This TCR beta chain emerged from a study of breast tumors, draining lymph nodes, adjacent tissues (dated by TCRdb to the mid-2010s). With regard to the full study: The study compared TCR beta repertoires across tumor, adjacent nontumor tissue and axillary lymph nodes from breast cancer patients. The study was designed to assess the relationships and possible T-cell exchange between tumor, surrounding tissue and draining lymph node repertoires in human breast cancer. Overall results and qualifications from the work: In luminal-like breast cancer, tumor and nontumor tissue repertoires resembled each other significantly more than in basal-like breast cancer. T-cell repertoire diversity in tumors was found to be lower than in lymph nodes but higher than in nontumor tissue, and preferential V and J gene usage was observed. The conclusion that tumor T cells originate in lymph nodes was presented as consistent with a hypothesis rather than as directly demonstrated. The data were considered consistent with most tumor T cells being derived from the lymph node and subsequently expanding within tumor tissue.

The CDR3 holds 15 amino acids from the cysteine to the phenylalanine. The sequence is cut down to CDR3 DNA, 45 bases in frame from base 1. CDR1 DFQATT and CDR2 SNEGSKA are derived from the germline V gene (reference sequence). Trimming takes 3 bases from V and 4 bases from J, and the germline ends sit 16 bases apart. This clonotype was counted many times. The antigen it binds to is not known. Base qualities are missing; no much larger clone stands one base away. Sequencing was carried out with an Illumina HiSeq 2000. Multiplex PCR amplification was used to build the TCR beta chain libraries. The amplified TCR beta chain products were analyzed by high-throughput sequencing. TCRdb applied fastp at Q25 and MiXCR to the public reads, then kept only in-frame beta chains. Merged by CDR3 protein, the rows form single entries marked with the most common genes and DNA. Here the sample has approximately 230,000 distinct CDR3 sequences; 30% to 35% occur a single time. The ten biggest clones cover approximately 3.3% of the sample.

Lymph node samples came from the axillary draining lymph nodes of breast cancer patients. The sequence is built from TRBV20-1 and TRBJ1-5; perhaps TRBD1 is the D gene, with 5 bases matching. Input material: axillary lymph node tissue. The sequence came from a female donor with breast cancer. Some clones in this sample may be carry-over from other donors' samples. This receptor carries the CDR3 CSASIGQGLNQPQHF. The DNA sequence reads TGCAGTGCTAGTATCGGGCAGGGCTTGAATCAGCCCCAGCATTTT.